The present TCR beta chain was sequenced within a study of T cell responses to AZD1222 COVID-19 vaccine. Only in-frame clones appear in the TCRdb table, and some are missing; sequencing was by immunoSEQ multiplex PCR. The sample has about 150,000 clones, roughly 85% seen once. The study's findings and limits: A rise in Spike-specific TCR breadth and depth followed two AZD1222 doses. Donors in the cohort were predominantly white British and more often female, and clonal diversity was possibly underestimated. The study sampled repertoires only after the peak T cell response.

A remark on this clone: The antigen remains unidentified.

V was trimmed by 11 bases and J by 5 bases, leaving 18 bases between them. CDR1 is MNHEY and CDR2 is SVGAGI in the germline V gene. The CDR3 loop spans 13 amino acids. This receptor was identified in an adult who received the AZD1222 COVID-19 vaccine. This specimen was peripheral blood, taken 28 days after the second AZD1222 dose. J is TRBJ1-2 and V is TRBV6-5, with D possibly matching TRBD1 (5 bases). The DNA of the CDR3 is TGTGCCGCCCGGGATCCAGCAGGGTATGGCTACACCTTC. The encoded protein is CAARDPAGYGYTF.